The 28 T cell receptor beta chains in this list originate from one sample, sequenced in a study of neurological immune-mediated disorders. Using its own MiXCR run on the 5' RACE reads, TCRdb lists one record per CDR3 protein. Of about 21,000 distinct CDR3 sequences in the sample, about 16% were seen once. The material sequenced was PBMCs. Receptor source: a female donor with HTLV-1-associated myelopathy (HAM/TSP).

By sample share, this clonotype is medium-sized. The chain is built from TRBV11-1 and TRBJ2-1; the D is unclear. V gave up 1 base and J gave up 4 bases, with 8 bases separating them. The CDR3 extends over 14 amino acids. Germline CDR1 reads SGHAT; CDR2 reads FQDESV (reference sequence). CDR3: CASSLDRAYNEQFF. DNA for the CDR3: TGTGCCAGCAGCTTAGATAGGGCATACAATGAGCAGTTCTTC.

This clonotype was picked up many times. J is TRBJ2-7 and V is TRBV12-3 or TRBV12-4; D is possibly TRBD2 (5 bases). The CDR3 loop spans 11 amino acids. V dropped 6 bases and J dropped 7 bases, with 10 bases sitting between them. The CDR3 loop reads CASRQDYEQYF. The CDR3 DNA reads TGTGCCAGCAGGCAAGACTATGAGCAGTACTTC.

This clonotype was recorded many times. V usage is TRBV20-1 and J usage is TRBJ1-2; TRBD1 is a possible D gene (6 bases). Germline values: CDR1 DFQATT, CDR2 SNEGSKA (reference sequence). The CDR3 has 11 amino acids. Trimming removed 5 bases from V and 8 bases from J, with 12 bases in between. CDR3: CSASGAKGYTF. For the CDR3, the DNA is TGCAGTGCTTCAGGGGCGAAAGGCTACACCTTC.

This clonotype is classed as medium-sized. This chain joins TRBV20-1 and TRBJ2-7; D might be TRBD1 or TRBD2, each matching 5 bases. CDR1 is DFQATT and CDR2 is SNEGSKA in the germline V gene (reference sequence). V was pared by 5 bases and J by 9 bases, with 23 bases between. The CDR3 covers 14 residues. CDR3 bases: TGCAGTGCTGAATCCCTGGGGGATCCTACGGGGCAGTACTTC. Translated: CSAESLGDPTGQYF.

This clonotype was recorded at least ten times. The rearrangement links TRBV20-1 to TRBJ2-7; D unresolved. The V gene lost 1 base and the J gene lost 0 bases, with 4 bases spanning the gap. This CDR3 is 12 amino acids long. CDR1 is DFQATT, CDR2 SNEGSKA, per germline (reference sequence). CDR3 amino acids: CSARGSSYEQYF. The CDR3, as DNA: TGCAGTGCTAGAGGAAGCTCCTACGAGCAGTACTTC.

The table lists this clonotype with many counts. This chain connects TRBV6-5 to TRBJ1-1; D is undetermined. Trimming took off 6 bases at V and 0 bases at J, with 5 bases between the two ends. Germline loops: CDR1 MNHEY, CDR2 SVGAGI. The CDR3 covers 12 residues. The CDR3 loop reads CASRTLNTEAFF. The CDR3 DNA reads as TGTGCCAGCAGAACACTGAACACTGAAGCTTTCTTT.

This clonotype was detected ten times or more. V and J are TRBV20-1 and TRBJ2-1, with D possibly TRBD1 on 6 matching bases. Germline CDR1 reads DFQATT; CDR2 reads SNEGSKA (reference sequence). V lost 6 bases and J lost 4, with 16 bases in between. The CDR3 has 14 residues. As DNA, the CDR3 is TGCAGTGCCGGCAGGGCAGGGGTATACAATGAGCAGTTCTTC. Translation: CSAGRAGVYNEQFF.

The sample holds many counts of this clonotype. The chain carries TRBV20-1 and TRBJ2-7; D tentatively reads TRBD1 or TRBD2 (6 bases each). V was clipped by 3 bases and J by 3 bases, with 15 bases between them. This CDR3 region has 14 residues. CDR1 and CDR2 from the germline V gene are DFQATT and SNEGSKA (reference sequence). CDR3 bases: TGCAGTGCTAGGGGGGGACACCTATACTACGAGCAGTACTTC. It specifies CSARGGHLYYEQYF.

In this sample, this clonotype is medium-sized. V gene TRBV20-1 combines with J gene TRBJ1-6, with 9 bases aligning to TRBD1. The CDR3 totals 14 residues. V lost 6 bases to trimming and J lost 8 bases; unmatched junction nucleotides: 8. Germline V lookup: CDR1 DFQATT, CDR2 SNEGSKA (reference sequence). CDR3 amino acids: CSAQTGGKDSPLHF. The CDR3 coding sequence is TGCAGTGCCCAAACAGGGGGCAAGGATTCACCCCTCCACTTT.

The V and J genes are TRBV12-3 or TRBV12-4 and TRBJ1-5; D is unclear. The CDR3 spans 15 residues. The germline V and J ends were trimmed by 1 base and 5 bases, with 12 bases remaining between them. The CDR3 region has the DNA TGTGCCAGCAGTTTAGGGTCGACGGGAGATCAGCCCCAGCATTTT. Translation: CASSLGSTGDQPQHF.

In its sample, this clonotype ranks as large. The V gene is TRBV20-1, the J gene TRBJ1-4, with TRBD1 as a possible D gene (5 bases). V dropped 0 bases and J dropped 2 bases, with 19 bases sitting between them. The CDR3 has 18 residues. The V gene's germline CDR1 is DFQATT and CDR2 SNEGSKA (reference sequence). The CDR3 is CSARDQPGRGSTNEKLFF. The CDR3 DNA reads TGCAGTGCTAGAGACCAGCCAGGGAGAGGATCGACTAATGAAAAACTGTTTTTT.

The chain's CDR3 is CASSLEGPYEQYF. In DNA, the CDR3 is TGTGCCAGCAGTTTAGAGGGCCCCTACGAGCAGTACTTC. This chain joins TRBV28 and TRBJ2-7, with D maybe TRBD2 (5 bases). The germline gives CDR1 MDHEN, CDR2 SYDVKM. The CDR3 covers 13 residues. Trimming took off 2 bases at V and 2 bases at J, with 7 bases between the two ends.

The chain recombines TRBV10-3 with TRBJ2-7; TRBD1 matches 12 bases. Germline V lookup: CDR1 ENHRY, CDR2 SYGVKD. V lost 6 bases to trimming and J lost 3 bases; unmatched junction nucleotides: 3. There are 14 residues in the CDR3. The CDR3 DNA reads as TGTGCCATCAGCGGGGACAGGGGGCGCTACGAGCAGTACTTC. Residues: CAISGDRGRYEQYF.

This clonotype is labeled medium-sized. The chain is built from TRBV10-2 and TRBJ2-3; 14 bases align to TRBD2. The V gene end was trimmed by 6 bases and the J gene end by 5 bases; junction bases not matched to a gene: 1. Germline CDR1 and CDR2: WSHSY and SAAADI. The CDR3 totals 14 residues. The CDR3 DNA reads as TGCGCCAGCAGGGGACTAGCGGGAGTAGATACGCAGTATTTT. Amino acids: CASRGLAGVDTQYF.

This clonotype was observed many times. The chain recombines TRBV11-2 with TRBJ2-1; 8 nucleotides line up with TRBD2. The V gene end was trimmed by 1 base and the J gene end by 4 bases; junction bases not matched to a gene: 0. The CDR3 contains 14 residues. From germline, CDR1 is SGHAT and CDR2 FQNNGV. The CDR3 sequence: CASSLAGGYNEQFF. CDR3 nucleotide sequence: TGTGCCAGCAGCTTAGCGGGGGGGTACAATGAGCAGTTCTTC.

This clonotype was recorded at least ten times. The chain carries TRBV6-2 or TRBV6-3 and TRBJ1-6; D gene unclear. The ends were cut back, 7 bases at V and 8 bases at J, with 15 bases in the middle. The CDR3 has 14 amino acids. The germline gives CDR1 MNHEY, CDR2 SVGEGT. Here the CDR3 DNA reads TGTGCCAGCACCACCGAAGGACTTTATTCACCCCTCCACTTT. Its translation: CASTTEGLYSPLHF.

This clonotype has at least ten counts. The chain combines TRBV20-1 with TRBJ1-4, with D tentatively TRBD1 (6 bases). CDR1 and CDR2 from the germline V gene are DFQATT and SNEGSKA (reference sequence). Trimming cost V 1 base and J 5 bases, with 11 bases left between them. CDR3 size: 14 residues. CDR3 protein: CSARGGDRNEKLFF. DNA of the CDR3: TGCAGTGCTAGAGGGGGAGACAGGAATGAAAAACTGTTTTTT.

Ten or more counts support this clonotype. The CDR3 coding sequence is TGTGCCAGCAGCTTTTTTGTCGCTGCGGGCGGGAGGGATACGCAGTATTTT. Translation: CASSFFVAAGGRDTQYF. This sequence joins TRBV7-9 and TRBJ2-3, with 8 bases fitting TRBD2. The CDR3 contains 17 residues. The trim removed 3 bases at V and 6 bases at J, leaving 14 bases unmatched. CDR1 is SEHNR and CDR2 is FQNEAQ in the germline V gene (reference sequence).

This clonotype was picked up many times. The chain uses TRBV6-6 and TRBJ2-7, with 7 nucleotides matching TRBD2. CDR1 and CDR2 (germline): MNHNY, SVGAGI (reference sequence). Trimming at V came to 0 bases and at J to 1 base, leaving 6 bases not matched to a gene. This CDR3 comprises 16 residues. The CDR3 loop reads CASSYSGGGKSYEQYF. The CDR3 bases are TGTGCCAGCAGTTACTCGGGGGGGGGAAAATCCTACGAGCAGTACTTC.

This clonotype appeared many times. This chain links TRBV18 with TRBJ2-5; 10 bases fit TRBD2. Germline-derived CDR1 and CDR2 are KGHSH and LQKENI. This CDR3 comprises 15 residues. V was clipped by 3 bases and J by 2 bases; unmatched bases: 3. In DNA form, the CDR3 reads TGTGCCAGCTCACCGGGACTAGCGTCACAAGAGACCCAGTACTTC. Residues: CASSPGLASQETQYF.

The chain combines TRBV5-1 with TRBJ2-7, with a tentative D call TRBD2 (7 bases). Trimming left V 0 bases short and J 4 bases short, with 11 bases between. Per germline, CDR1 SGHRS and CDR2 YFSETQ. This CDR3 is 14 amino acids long. Written as DNA, the CDR3 is TGCGCCAGCAGCTTGGAGCGGGACACATACGAGCAGTACTTC. This encodes CASSLERDTYEQYF.

This clonotype was seen repeatedly, ten times or more. This rearrangement joins TRBV6-1 to TRBJ2-3; 12 positions agree with TRBD1. The CDR3 length is 15 residues. CDR1 is MNHNS and CDR2 is SASEGT in the germline V gene. V shed 6 bases and J 6 bases; nucleotides not matched to a gene: 7. The CDR3 spells CASSPGTGGFDTQYF. The DNA of the CDR3 is TGTGCCAGCAGCCCAGGGACAGGGGGCTTCGATACGCAGTATTTT.

This clonotype was detected many times. This chain links TRBV29-1 with TRBJ2-1; the match to TRBD2 covers 7 bases. The CDR3 is made up of 12 amino acids. Germline values: CDR1 SQVTM, CDR2 ANQGSEA. J was trimmed by 7 bases and V by 7 bases; bases with no gene match: 7. This chain's CDR3 is CSARLAENEQFF. CDR3 sequence (DNA): TGCAGCGCGAGACTAGCCGAGAATGAGCAGTTCTTC.

This clonotype occurred many times. The chain employs TRBV20-1 and TRBJ1-5; a weak D match, TRBD1 (6 bases). The CDR3 has 14 residues. The V end lost 6 bases, the J end lost 7 bases, and 19 bases lay between the germline ends. From germline, CDR1 is DFQATT and CDR2 SNEGSKA (reference sequence). CDR3 DNA: TGCAGTGCCCCGGCCGGGGGGCAAGGGCAGCCCCAGCATTTT. It specifies CSAPAGGQGQPQHF.

In its sample, this clonotype was seen many times. The rearrangement links TRBV7-2 to TRBJ2-7, with 9 bases aligning to TRBD2. Trimming took 1 base from V and 2 from J; bases not matched to a gene: 3. This CDR3 has 15 residues. In germline, CDR1 is SGHTA, CDR2 FQGNSA. The CDR3 DNA sequence: TGTGCCAGCAGCTTAGTAGCGGGGGCCACCTACGAGCAGTACTTC. It specifies CASSLVAGATYEQYF.

This clonotype was seen at least ten times. This chain links TRBV5-1 with TRBJ2-3; D is possibly TRBD1 or TRBD2 (6 bases each). The CDR3 is made up of 14 amino acids. V was pared by 1 base and J by 3 bases, with 9 bases between. The V gene's germline CDR1 is SGHRS and CDR2 YFSETQ. The CDR3 loop is CASSLTGRTDTQYF. The CDR3 region has the DNA TGCGCCAGCAGCTTGACAGGGAGGACAGATACGCAGTATTTT. Supplemented by reference TRBV5-1 and TRBJ2-3, the full variable domain reads KAGVTQTPRYLIKTRGQQVTLSCSPISGHRSVSWYQQTPGQGLQFLFEYFSETQRNKGNFPGRFSGRQFSNSRSEMNVSTLELGDSALYLCASSLTGRTDTQYFGPGTRLTVL.

The table lists this clonotype with many counts. The rearrangement joins TRBV18 to TRBJ2-5, with 8 bases identical to TRBD2. V lost 5 bases to trimming and J lost 5 bases; unmatched junction nucleotides: 7. The CDR3 has 14 residues. Germline CDR1 KGHSH, CDR2 LQKENI. The CDR3 nucleotides are TGTGCCAGCTCAAAAAGCGGGAGTGCTGAGACCCAGTACTTC. This translates into CASSKSGSAETQYF.

The chain has TRBV20-1 and TRBJ2-1; D unresolved. In germline, CDR1 is DFQATT, CDR2 SNEGSKA (reference sequence). Trimming took off 4 bases at V and 10 bases at J, with 14 bases between the two ends. The CDR3 length is 12 residues. Here the CDR3 reads CSAKSRIGEQFF. CDR3 in DNA: TGCAGTGCTAAATCCCGAATTGGGGAGCAGTTCTTC.